This T cell receptor beta chain was obtained from a study of cytotoxic CD8 clonotypes in ibrutinib-treated CLL. Deep sequencing aimed at 1 in 200,000 to 1 in 1 million T cells' resolution. Sequencing was performed with immunoSEQ multiplex PCR; in TCRdb, only in-frame clones are kept and a portion is missing. The table shows 300,000 or so clones, with 67% occurring only once. The junction had 6 bases not matched to a gene; V was cut back by 1 base and J by 4 bases. This CDR3 is 17 amino acids long. Germline assignment: CDR1 SGHAT and CDR2 FQNNGV. Genomic DNA (about 2 micrograms) was obtained from cryopreserved PBMCs for construction of TCR beta libraries.

This sequence originates from a human donor with chronic lymphocytic leukemia. The material sequenced was PBMCs, taken after 36 months of ibrutinib treatment. This sequence joins TRBV11-2 and TRBJ2-1; 11 nucleotides line up with TRBD2. CDR3 coding DNA: TGTGCCAGCAGCTTAGGGCCGGGACTAGCGGAATACAATGAGCAGTTCTTC. It is translated as CASSLGPGLAEYNEQFF.